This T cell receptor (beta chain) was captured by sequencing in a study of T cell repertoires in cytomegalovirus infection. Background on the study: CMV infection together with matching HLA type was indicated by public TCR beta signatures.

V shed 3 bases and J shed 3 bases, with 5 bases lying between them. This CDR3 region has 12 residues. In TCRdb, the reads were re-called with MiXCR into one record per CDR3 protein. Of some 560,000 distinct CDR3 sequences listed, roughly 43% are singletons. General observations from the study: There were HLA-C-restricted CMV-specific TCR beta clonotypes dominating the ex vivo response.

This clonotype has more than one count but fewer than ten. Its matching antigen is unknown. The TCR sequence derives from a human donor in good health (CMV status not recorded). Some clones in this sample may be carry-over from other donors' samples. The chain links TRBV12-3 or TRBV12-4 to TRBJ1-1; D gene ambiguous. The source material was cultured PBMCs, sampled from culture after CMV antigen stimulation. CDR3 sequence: CASSFSHTEAFF. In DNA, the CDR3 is TGTGCCAGCAGTTTTTCCCACACTGAAGCTTTCTTT.